A single sample is the source of the 7 T cell receptor beta chains below, sequenced in a study of OX40 agonist ivuxolimab in advanced cancers. Repertoires were generated with immunoSEQ multiplex PCR, while TCRdb's copy carries only in-frame clones and drops some. The table records 120,000 or so clones, approximately 89% of them present only once. The material sequenced was CD4+ or CD8+ T cells sorted from blood, taken in a trial of the OX40 agonist ivuxolimab. All receptors come from an adult with an advanced solid tumor such as melanoma, head and neck, liver or kidney cancer.

The chain uses TRBV18 and TRBJ1-6; D not resolved. CDR1 is KGHSH, CDR2 LQKENI, per germline. This CDR3 has 13 amino acids. V shed 0 bases and J shed 5 bases, with 2 bases lying between them. CDR3 in amino acids: CASSPPDNSPLHF. The CDR3 nucleotides are TGTGCCAGCTCACCACCCGATAATTCACCCCTCCACTTT.

V usage is TRBV9 and J usage is TRBJ1-2; TRBD1 might be the D (5 bases). This CDR3 is 15 amino acids long. The V end lost 4 bases, the J end lost 4 bases, and 17 bases lay between the germline ends. Germline V gene sequence: CDR1 SGDLS, CDR2 YYNGEE. The CDR3 here is CASSPGAFPRYGYTF. CDR3 nucleotides: TGTGCCAGCAGCCCTGGGGCTTTCCCCCGCTATGGCTACACCTTC.

The chain combines TRBV5-6 with TRBJ2-3, with TRBD2 identical over 7 bases. With V trimmed by 0 bases and J by 2 bases, 9 bases remained unmatched. This CDR3 region has 17 residues. Germline V gene data show CDR1 as SGHDT and CDR2 as YYEEEE. The CDR3 nucleotides read TGTGCCAGCAGCTTGGGGTTAGCGGGTGATAACACAGATACGCAGTATTTT. This codes for CASSLGLAGDNTDTQYF.

DNA of the CDR3: TGTGCCAGCAGCTTCCAGGATGAGCAGTTCTTC. It yields the protein CASSFQDEQFF. The chain employs TRBV9 and TRBJ2-1; unclear D gene. The CDR3 loop spans 11 amino acids. The V and J ends lost 4 bases and 8 bases respectively, with 7 bases between them. Germline CDR1 reads SGDLS; CDR2 reads YYNGEE.

V and J are TRBV6-4 and TRBJ2-2; TRBD2 matches at 7 bases. Losses at the gene ends were 4 bases for V and 0 bases for J; bases not matched to a gene: 2. The V gene's germline CDR1 is MRHNA and CDR2 SNTAGT. The CDR3 is made up of 15 amino acids. CDR3 sequence reads: CASSGDYTNTGELFF. CDR3 DNA sequence: TGTGCCAGCAGTGGGGACTACACGAACACCGGGGAGCTGTTTTTT.

This clone was seen only once. The genes are TRBV5-1 and TRBJ1-4, with 7 positions matching TRBD1. The CDR3 runs to 15 residues. The V gene's germline CDR1 is SGHRS and CDR2 YFSETQ. With 0 bases clipped from V and 5 bases from J, the junction kept 4 bases outside the gene matches. Here the CDR3 reads CASSLDGTENEKLFF. The DNA for the CDR3 is TGCGCCAGCAGCTTGGATGGGACAGAAAATGAAAAACTGTTTTTT.

Only one count was recorded for this clone. The chain is built from TRBV5-5 and TRBJ2-3; perhaps D is TRBD1 or TRBD2 (5 bases each). Germline V gene sequence: CDR1 SGHKS, CDR2 YYEKEE (reference sequence). This CDR3 contains 17 residues. The germline V and J ends were trimmed by 2 bases and 2 bases, with 18 bases remaining between them. In nucleotides, the CDR3 is TGTGCCAGCAGCTTATACCGGGACCGAGATGACACAGATACGCAGTATTTT. Its protein product is CASSLYRDRDDTDTQYF.